Detailed here is one TCR beta chain. Its recognized antigen is unknown. There are no base qualities to consult, and no much larger clone falls within one base. Whole blood was collected in K2EDTA tubes by collaborating institutions according to the institutions' own protocols. Collaborator samples were shipped for TCRbeta analysis as frozen whole blood, isolated PBMCs, or DNA extracted from either sample type. The entry originates in a study of blood T cell repertoires in COVID-19 (dated by TCRdb to 2020 to 2021). As for the study more broadly: The collaborator samples originated in the United States, Italy and Spain and spanned the acute and convalescent phases of COVID-19. The prospective study material was composed of cDNA or gDNA derived from T cells, B-cell-depleted T cells, or PBMCs. Deeply sampled blood TCRbeta repertoires from subjects exposed to, actively infected with, or recovered from COVID-19 were included in the dataset. A freely available public database, intended as a resource for researchers studying the immune response to SARS-CoV-2, is where the repertoires were released. Samples came from the ongoing ImmuneRACE study (first 160 participants) plus 1,254 subjects from 6 global collaborators. Sample metadata almost always included a de-identified subject ID, COVID-19 status, age in years and sex. Where available, HLA class I and class II types were taken from metadata supplied by the sample provider and were not determined by assay-based typing.

Reading the germline V gene gives CDR1 SGHTA and CDR2 FQGTGA. The cysteine opens and the phenylalanine closes a CDR3 of 16 amino acids. Just the 48-base CDR3 DNA is kept, in frame starting at base 1. Between the V and J ends, shortened by 2 bases and 7 bases respectively, the junction contains 21 bases. The immunoSEQ Assay, a bias-controlled multiplex PCR, was used to amplify TCRbeta CDR3 regions from genomic DNA. Under the source paper's analysis protocol: The number of nucleated cells in each sample was estimated by amplification of reference gene primers within the assay. Sequence reads were collapsed and filtered to measure the absolute abundance of every unique TCRbeta CDR3 rearrangement. For each sample, productive Simpson clonality was calculated as the square root of Simpson's diversity index across productive rearrangements. TCRdb took this table from immuneACCESS and kept in-frame rearrangements with V and J called. Such tables lack part of the clones; where checked against another copy, unresolved V genes explain under half of the gap, and the rest is unexplained. Clone size and V and J calls were adopted from that table, with D and trimming inferred from the DNA. Counted in this sample were about 170,000 clones; about 80% of them appeared once. The ten largest make up approximately 10% of the sample.

Overall results and qualifications from the work: The quantity of clinical and demographic metadata differed by source and by participant and was supplied without curation.

The rearranged chain carries TRBV7-3 and TRBJ2-7, and perhaps TRBD2 as D gene, on 6 matching bases. Material for sequencing was peripheral blood. The sequence was collected from a man in his sixties or seventies with active or convalescent COVID-19. The CDR3 loop reads CASSLWGSGGPGEQYF. The DNA reads as follows: TGTGCCAGCAGCTTATGGGGTAGCGGAGGTCCCGGGGAGCAGTACTTC.